The next 14 T cell receptor beta chains were all read from a single sample in a study of Ad26.COV2.S vaccination and SARS-CoV-2 variants. The treatment here: some 20 received Ad26.COV2.S at low or high dose, single or two shots; 5 received placebo; per-sample allocation not given. Specimens were obtained on day 63 following the first vaccine or placebo injection. Profiled with immunoSEQ multiplex PCR; TCRdb holds only in-frame clones, not every one. The data contain fewer than 500,000 clones, about 90% of them seen just once; the ten biggest clones take up approximately 4.3%. The sequences come from peripheral blood, collected in a trial of Ad26.COV2.S vaccine versus placebo. These TCRs come from a person aged 18 to 59 who received the Ad26.COV2.S COVID-19 vaccine or a placebo.

V is TRBV7-9 and J is TRBJ2-3, with a weak D call TRBD2 (5 bases). Germline loops: CDR1 SEHNR, CDR2 FQNEAQ (reference sequence). CDR3 length: 15 residues. V lost 5 bases and J lost 3, with 15 bases in between. CDR3 loop: CASSGRRKGTDTQYF. The CDR3 DNA reads as TGTGCCAGCAGCGGGAGAAGAAAAGGGACAGATACGCAGTATTTT. Looking up the rest from reference TRBV7-9 and TRBJ2-3 gives the full variable domain: DTGVSQNPRHKITKRGQNVTFRCDPISEHNRLYWYRQTLGQGPEFLTYFQNEAQLEKSRLLSDRFSAERPKGSFSTLEIQRTEQGDSAMYLCASSGRRKGTDTQYFGPGTRLTVL.

The CDR3 DNA sequence: TGCAGTGCTAGTAGGGCCGGGACACGAAATTCACCCCTCCACTTT. Protein sequence: CSASRAGTRNSPLHF. This rearrangement joins TRBV20-1 to TRBJ1-6; D is possibly TRBD1 (6 bases). Trimming cost V 3 bases and J 7 bases, with 16 bases left between them. From germline, CDR1 is DFQATT and CDR2 SNEGSKA (reference sequence). The CDR3 is made up of 15 amino acids.

The chain links TRBV7-6 to TRBJ1-6, with D possibly being TRBD1 (6 bases). Germline-derived CDR1 and CDR2 are SGHVS and FNYEAQ. CDR3 length: 15 amino acids. Trimming pared 3 bases from V and 5 bases from J, leaving 11 bases between. The CDR3 region has the DNA TGTGCCAGCAGCTTGGCGGGACAAAATAATTCACCCCTCCACTTT. Its translation is CASSLAGQNNSPLHF.

The chain uses TRBV10-3 and TRBJ2-1; 9 bases are a match to TRBD2. The CDR3 covers 16 residues. J was trimmed by 5 bases and V by 7 bases; bases with no gene match: 12. Germline V gene data show CDR1 as ENHRY and CDR2 as SYGVKD. The CDR3 sequence: CAITSGGAGGNNEQFF. As DNA, the CDR3 is TGTGCCATCACCTCGGGGGGAGCGGGAGGTAACAATGAGCAGTTCTTC.

This chain links TRBV20-1 with TRBJ2-2, with D perhaps matching TRBD1 (6 bases). V lost 3 bases and J lost 4, with 18 bases in between. In germline, CDR1 is DFQATT, CDR2 SNEGSKA (reference sequence). The CDR3 sequence is 16 residues long. CDR3 amino acids: CSASPDSIVSTGELFF. The CDR3, as DNA: TGCAGTGCTAGTCCGGACAGCATAGTCAGCACCGGGGAGCTGTTTTTT.

This clone was observed a single time. The chain joins TRBV13 to TRBJ2-1; D gene ambiguous. The V gene lost 0 bases and the J gene lost 7 bases, with 7 bases spanning the gap. From germline, CDR1 is PRHDT and CDR2 FYEKMQ (reference sequence). CDR3 size: 13 residues. CDR3 nucleotides: TGTGCCAGCAGCTTAGGATCCGGTAATGAGCAGTTCTTC. Its translation: CASSLGSGNEQFF. Full variable domain (missing parts from reference TRBV13 and TRBJ2-1): AAGVIQSPRHLIKEKRETATLKCYPIPRHDTVYWYQQGPGQDPQFLISFYEKMQSDKGSIPDRFSAQQFSDYHSELNMSSLELGDSALYFCASSLGSGNEQFFGPGTRLTVL.

The V gene is TRBV4-2, the J gene TRBJ2-1, with TRBD1 as a possible D gene (5 bases). Looked up from germline, CDR1 is LGHNA and CDR2 is YNFKEQ. The CDR3 has 16 residues. Trimming took off 1 base at V and 9 bases at J, with 19 bases between the two ends. The CDR3 spells CASSQGGRQFNGEQFF. The CDR3 region has the DNA TGTGCCAGCAGCCAAGGGGGCAGACAATTTAACGGTGAGCAGTTCTTC.

The genes are TRBV27 and TRBJ1-1; unclear D gene. Trimming left V 7 bases short and J 4 bases short, with 7 bases between. CDR3 length: 11 amino acids. Germline-derived CDR1 and CDR2 are MNHEY and SMNVEV (reference sequence). CDR3 DNA: TGTGCCAGCACCTATGGCACTGAAGCTTTCTTT. Protein: CASTYGTEAFF.

The V call is TRBV11-2, the J call TRBJ1-1, with 7 bases fitting TRBD1. This CDR3 spans 13 amino acids. J gave up 7 bases and V 5 bases, and 7 bases lay outside the gene matches. Germline V CDR1 and CDR2: SGHAT, FQNNGV. Written as DNA, the CDR3 is TGTGCCAGCAGCGCCGGGACAGTTGGTGAAGCTTTCTTT. Amino acids: CASSAGTVGEAFF.

This clone was found once. V gene TRBV7-3 combines with J gene TRBJ2-3, with D possibly being TRBD1 (6 bases). Trimming shortened V by 3 bases and J by 8 bases, and 18 bases separated the two germline ends. The CDR3 sequence is 15 residues long. Per the germline V gene, CDR1 is SGHTA and CDR2 is FQGTGA. The chain's CDR3 is CASSFPRGPLFTQYF. CDR3 nucleotides: TGTGCCAGCAGCTTCCCCAGGGGACCGCTCTTTACGCAGTATTTT.

This chain connects TRBV15 to TRBJ2-3; a possible D gene is TRBD2 (5 bases). V lost 0 bases to trimming and J lost 2 bases, with 12 bases between them. The germline gives CDR1 LNHNV, CDR2 YYDKDF (reference sequence). CDR3 length: 16 amino acids. CDR3 residues: CATSRDPRDYTDTQYF. The CDR3 nucleotides are TGTGCCACCAGCAGAGATCCACGAGACTACACAGATACGCAGTATTTT.

The rearrangement joins TRBV11-1 to TRBJ1-1, with 8 bases matching TRBD1. CDR1 is SGHAT and CDR2 is FQDESV in the germline V gene (reference sequence). CDR3 length: 16 amino acids. The junction had 4 bases not matched to a gene; V was cut back by 1 base and J by 0 bases. CDR3 DNA: TGTGCCAGCAGCTTAGGGACAGGGATTATGAACACTGAAGCTTTCTTT. It yields the protein CASSLGTGIMNTEAFF.

The chain couples TRBV15 to TRBJ2-4, with D possibly being TRBD1 (6 bases). Germline CDR1 and CDR2: LNHNV and YYDKDF (reference sequence). The CDR3 is 17 amino acids. The V and J ends lost 9 bases and 2 bases respectively, with 23 bases between them. The CDR3 protein is CATQTGFLGVTKNIQYF. In DNA, the CDR3 is TGTGCCACTCAGACAGGCTTTTTGGGTGTGACCAAAAACATTCAGTACTTC.

V is TRBV11-2 and J is TRBJ2-7; tentatively, D is TRBD1 or TRBD2 (5 bases each). Trimming pared 6 bases from V and 7 bases from J, leaving 22 bases between. Germline V lookup: CDR1 SGHAT, CDR2 FQNNGV. This CDR3 has 15 amino acids. The CDR3 here is CASSIVWGSLEEQYF. The CDR3 nucleotides are TGTGCCAGCAGTATAGTGTGGGGGAGCCTTGAGGAGCAGTACTTC.